This T cell receptor (beta chain) was observed in a study of T-cell reconstitution after alpha-beta-depleted transplantation in children. The germline V gene encodes CDR1 DFQATT and CDR2 SNEGSKA (reference sequence). Trimming stripped 5 bases from V and 11 bases from J, with 21 bases between. The CDR3 consists of 13 residues. Unique molecular identifiers were used to barcode this TCRbeta library. One entry per CDR3 protein, called by TCRdb with MiXCR from the PCR reads. The repertoire holds about 230,000 distinct CDR3 sequences, with approximately 9.7% as singletons. This clonotype was seen many times.

This receptor was obtained from a human donor who donated a stem cell graft to a child with SCID. The genes are TRBV20-1 and TRBJ1-1; no clear D gene. This material consisted of PBMCs from the stem cell graft donor, taken from the stem cell graft. The CDR3 DNA sequence: TGCAGTGCTGGATCCGGGTACTCATTAGGCGCTTTCTTT. This codes for CSAGSGYSLGAFF.